This T cell receptor (beta chain) came from a study of radiation and T cells in renal cell carcinoma. Overall study: Nephrectomy followed 15 Gy stereotactic body radiation by 4 weeks.

The protocol was immunoSEQ multiplex PCR, while the TCRdb copy is restricted to in-frame clones and leaves out a portion. Of just under 80,000 clones listed, roughly 85% are singletons. Comment on this clone: What it recognizes is unknown.

V was clipped by 3 bases and J by 2 bases, with 11 bases between them. CDR3 size: 14 residues. From germline, CDR1 is MDHEN and CDR2 SYDVKM. Whole-study results and caveats: In blood, top tumor clones expanded by 2 weeks, shrinking by 4.

Noted time point: blood 2 weeks post-SBRT. The treatment denotes: 15 Gy SBRT to primary tumor, nephrectomy 4 weeks later. The sequencing here drew on blood, taken from a patient whose treatment included radiotherapy and nephrectomy. This sequence joins TRBV28 and TRBJ2-7, with D unresolved. The sequence was obtained from a woman aged 50 to 65 with renal cell carcinoma. In nucleotides, the CDR3 is TGTGCCAGCAGTTTTTCCCGGGTAACCTACGAGCAGTACTTC. It codes for CASSFSRVTYEQYF.